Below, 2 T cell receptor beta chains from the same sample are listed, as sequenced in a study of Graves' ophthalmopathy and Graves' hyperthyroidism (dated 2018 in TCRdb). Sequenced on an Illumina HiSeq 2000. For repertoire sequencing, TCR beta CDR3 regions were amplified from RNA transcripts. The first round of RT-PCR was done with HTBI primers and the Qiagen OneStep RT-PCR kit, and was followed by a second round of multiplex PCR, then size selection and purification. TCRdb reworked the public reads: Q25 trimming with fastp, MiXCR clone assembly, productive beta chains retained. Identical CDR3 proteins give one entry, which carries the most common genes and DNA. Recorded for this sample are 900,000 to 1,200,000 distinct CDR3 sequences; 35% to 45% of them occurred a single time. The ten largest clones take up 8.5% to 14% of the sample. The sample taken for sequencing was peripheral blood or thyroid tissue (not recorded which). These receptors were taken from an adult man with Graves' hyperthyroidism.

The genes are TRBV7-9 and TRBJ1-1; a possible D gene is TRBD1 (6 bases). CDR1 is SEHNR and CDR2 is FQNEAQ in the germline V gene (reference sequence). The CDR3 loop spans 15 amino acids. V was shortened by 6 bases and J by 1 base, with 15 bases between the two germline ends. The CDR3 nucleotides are TGTGCCAGCAGTTACTCAACAGGGTGGAACACTGAAGCTTTCTTT. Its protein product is CASSYSTGWNTEAFF.

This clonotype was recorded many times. DNA of the CDR3: TGTGCCAGCAGCCTGGGAGGACAGGCTTCACCCCTCCACTTT. This encodes CASSLGGQASPLHF. The V call is TRBV3-1, the J call TRBJ1-6, with 7 bases identical to TRBD1. Trimming at V came to 4 bases and at J to 9 bases, leaving 6 bases not matched to a gene. The CDR3 contains 14 residues. Germline V lookup: CDR1 LGHDT, CDR2 YNNKEL (reference sequence).